This T cell receptor (beta chain) was retrieved from a study of blood T cell repertoires in COVID-19. Background on the study: Specimens from acute and convalescent COVID-19 originated in the United States, Italy and Spain.

Per the original data handling: Amplification with reference gene primers provided the estimates of nucleated cell counts. The assay was immunoSEQ multiplex PCR, and TCRdb's table has in-frame clones only and misses some. D and trimming come from the DNA, and the V and J calls and clone size come from that table. Found here are around 260,000 clones, 65% to 90% of them singletons; the top ten hold 13%. With respect to this clone: Other nucleotide sequences in the sample specify the same CDR3.

Trimming cost V 0 bases and J 3 bases, with 10 bases left between them. Germline V lookup: CDR1 MNHEY, CDR2 SVGAGI. The CDR3 length is 15 residues. The receptor was derived from a human donor in a cohort sampled during active COVID-19. Sequenced input: peripheral blood. The V and J genes are TRBV6-5 and TRBJ2-3; tentative D call: TRBD2 (6 bases). CDR3 nucleotide sequence: TGTGCCAGCAGTTACTCGGGGGGAGGTACAGATACGCAGTATTTT. Residues: CASSYSGGGTDTQYF.